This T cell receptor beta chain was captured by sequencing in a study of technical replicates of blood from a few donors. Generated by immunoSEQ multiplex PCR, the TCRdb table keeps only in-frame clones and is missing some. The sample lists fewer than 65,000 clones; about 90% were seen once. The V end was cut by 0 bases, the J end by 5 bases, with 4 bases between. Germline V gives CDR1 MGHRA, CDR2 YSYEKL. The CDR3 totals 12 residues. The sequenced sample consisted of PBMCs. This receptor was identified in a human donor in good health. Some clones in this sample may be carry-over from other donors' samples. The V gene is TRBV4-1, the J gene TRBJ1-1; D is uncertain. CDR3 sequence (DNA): TGCGCCAGCAGCCAAGATCGGACTGAAGCTTTCTTT. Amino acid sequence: CASSQDRTEAFF.